This section outlines one TCR beta chain sequence together with its context. The data are from a study of blood T cell repertoires in COVID-19. Study information: Both acute and convalescent COVID-19 samples were obtained from the United States, Italy and Spain. In each case, the material was cDNA or gDNA derived from T cells, B-cell-depleted T cells, or PBMCs.

Between the trimmed V and J ends, which lost 5 bases and 4 bases, there was a span of 11 bases. This CDR3 has 13 amino acids. The V gene's germline CDR1 is MGHDK and CDR2 SYGVNS. As originally analysed: Amplification with reference gene primers provided the estimates of nucleated cell counts. The repertoire was sequenced with immunoSEQ multiplex PCR; TCRdb's copy has only in-frame clones and lacks some. Clone size and V and J calls were adopted from that table, with D and trimming inferred from the DNA. Found here are 150,000 to 200,000 clones, about 80% of them singletons; the top ten hold around 7%.

Material: peripheral blood. The origin of this receptor is a man between 70 and 80 years old with active or convalescent COVID-19. The J gene is TRBJ1-1, the V gene TRBV25-1; D unclear. The CDR3 region has the DNA TGTGCCAGCAGTCTCGTGTCGGGCACTGAAGCTTTCTTT. Encoded protein: CASSLVSGTEAFF.